One and the same sample provided the 23 T cell receptor beta chains below, sequenced in a study of shared clonotypes between healthy human individuals. Libraries were prepared by immunoSEQ multiplex PCR; TCRdb keeps only in-frame clonotypes and omits some of them. The repertoire holds about 770,000 clones, with around 70% as singletons. The specimen was memory CD4+ T cells sorted from blood. Subset indicated: CD45RA-negative fraction. Receptors originate from a woman in her thirties in good health.

V gene TRBV7-9 combines with J gene TRBJ1-1; TRBD1 aligns across 7 bases. The V and J ends lost 5 bases and 1 base, in that order; junction bases with no gene match: 4. Germline CDR1 SEHNR, CDR2 FQNEAQ (reference sequence). This CDR3 region has 14 residues. The CDR3 here is CASSKGQQNTEAFF. The CDR3 nucleotides are TGTGCCAGCAGCAAGGGACAGCAGAACACTGAAGCTTTCTTT.

V and J are TRBV6-6 and TRBJ1-5, with D maybe TRBD1 (5 bases). This CDR3 spans 12 amino acids. Trimming took off 2 bases at V and 6 bases at J, with 5 bases between the two ends. Germline values: CDR1 MNHNY, CDR2 SVGAGI (reference sequence). The CDR3 sequence is CASSYGGQPQHF. CDR3 sequence (DNA): TGTGCCAGCAGTTACGGGGGTCAGCCCCAGCATTTT.

The genes are TRBV6-1 and TRBJ1-1; 8 bases match TRBD1. Germline V gene sequence: CDR1 MNHNS, CDR2 SASEGT. After removal of 1 base from V and 5 bases from J, the junction contained 3 bases not matched to a gene. The CDR3 extends over 14 amino acids. The CDR3 nucleotides read TGTGCCAGCAGTGAAGGACAGGGGAATACTGAAGCTTTCTTT. It encodes CASSEGQGNTEAFF.

The chain has TRBV5-6 and TRBJ2-3, with D unresolved. The CDR3 has 16 residues. Germline lookup yields CDR1 SGHDT and CDR2 YYEEEE. The V and J ends lost 0 bases and 5 bases respectively, with 16 bases between them. The CDR3 is CASSLVGQTYVDTQYF. The CDR3 region has the DNA TGTGCCAGCAGCTTGGTTGGGCAGACCTACGTAGATACGCAGTATTTT.

V usage is TRBV27 and J usage is TRBJ2-6; D may match TRBD1 or TRBD2 (5 bases each). The germline V gene has CDR1 MNHEY and CDR2 SMNVEV (reference sequence). V was pared by 9 bases and J by 3 bases, with 12 bases between. The length of the CDR3 is 14 residues. The CDR3 spells CASRGVNGANVLTF. The CDR3 DNA reads TGTGCCAGTAGAGGGGTGAATGGGGCCAACGTCCTGACTTTC.

CDR3 residues: CAWTQIISNTEAFF. For the CDR3, the DNA is TGTGCCTGGACCCAAATTATCTCGAACACTGAAGCTTTCTTT. This chain connects TRBV30 to TRBJ1-1; D is ambiguous. V lost 4 bases and J 1 base, leaving 13 bases between the germline ends. This CDR3 is 14 amino acids long. CDR1 is GTSNPN and CDR2 is SVGIG in the germline V gene (reference sequence).

The V call is TRBV15, the J call TRBJ2-5; either TRBD1 or TRBD2 may fit D (6 bases each). The germline CDR1 and CDR2 sequences are LNHNV and YYDKDF (reference sequence). The V end was cut by 0 bases, the J end by 5 bases, with 19 bases between. The CDR3 is 17 residues long. CDR3 nucleotide sequence: TGTGCCACCAGCAGAGATTCGTTTGGGGGGCTCTGGGAGACCCAGTACTTC. The encoded protein is CATSRDSFGGLWETQYF.

The chain combines TRBV10-1 with TRBJ2-2; 8 bases are a match to TRBD1. Germline CDR1 is WNHNN and CDR2 is SYGVQD (reference sequence). CDR3 length equals 14 residues. Trimming cost V 3 bases and J 6 bases; bases outside gene matches: 3. The CDR3 nucleotides are TGCGCCAGCAGTGAAAACAGGGGGTCCGGGGAGCTGTTTTTT. Its translation: CASSENRGSGELFF.

This clone has only a few counts. This chain uses TRBV28 with TRBJ2-5, with 7 nucleotides matching TRBD2. Unmatched junction bases numbered 8, after V lost 6 bases and J lost 1 base. The germline gives CDR1 MDHEN, CDR2 SYDVKM. The CDR3 extends over 15 amino acids. The CDR3 DNA reads as TGTGCCAGCAGCCCTACAGCGGGGCTCCAAGAGACCCAGTACTTC. Translating gives CASSPTAGLQETQYF. Full variable domain (missing parts from reference TRBV28 and TRBJ2-5): DVKVTQSSRYLVKRTGEKVFLECVQDMDHENMFWYRQDPGLGLRLIYFSYDVKMKEKGDIPEGYSVSREKKERFSLILESASTNQTSMYLCASSPTAGLQETQYFGPGTRLLVL.

This clone was found a few times. The V gene is TRBV27, the J gene TRBJ2-7; unclear D gene. Trimming stripped 6 bases from V and 2 bases from J, with 14 bases between. The CDR3 contains 14 residues. The germline gives CDR1 MNHEY, CDR2 SMNVEV (reference sequence). CDR3 sequence (DNA): TGTGCCAGCAGGAGTGACTCCCCCCCCTACGAGCAGTACTTC. Encoded protein: CASRSDSPPYEQYF.

The chain joins TRBV5-4 to TRBJ2-1; tentative D call: TRBD1 (5 bases). V dropped 4 bases and J dropped 3 bases, with 14 bases sitting between them. The germline V gene has CDR1 SGHNT and CDR2 YYREEE (reference sequence). The CDR3 contains 15 residues. This CDR3 reads CASSLIDRDYNEQFF. DNA for the CDR3: TGTGCCAGCAGCCTAATTGACAGAGACTACAATGAGCAGTTCTTC.

The chain recombines TRBV28 with TRBJ2-1; 12 bases match TRBD1. This CDR3 has 15 residues. From germline, CDR1 is MDHEN and CDR2 SYDVKM. The V gene end was trimmed by 3 bases and the J gene end by 9 bases; junction bases not matched to a gene: 6. The CDR3 DNA follows: TGTGCCAGCAGTTTTCCGGGACAGGGGGCGGGTGAGCAGTTCTTC. Its translation is CASSFPGQGAGEQFF. The full variable domain, rest sourced from reference TRBV28 and TRBJ2-1, is DVKVTQSSRYLVKRTGEKVFLECVQDMDHENMFWYRQDPGLGLRLIYFSYDVKMKEKGDIPEGYSVSREKKERFSLILESASTNQTSMYLCASSFPGQGAGEQFFGPGTRLTVL.

The rearrangement links TRBV7-9 to TRBJ1-2; TRBD1 agrees at 7 bases. V was pared by 4 bases and J by 3 bases, with 5 bases of the junction left unmatched. The length of the CDR3 is 14 residues. In germline, CDR1 is SEHNR, CDR2 FQNEAQ (reference sequence). The CDR3 DNA reads as TGTGCCAGCAGCTGGAGAGACAGGGACTATGGCTACACCTTC. Protein product: CASSWRDRDYGYTF.

The chain uses TRBV5-1 and TRBJ2-5; 10 bases are shared with TRBD1. The V segment lost 4 bases and the J segment 5 bases; nucleotides outside the gene matches: 8. The germline gives CDR1 SGHRS, CDR2 YFSETQ. The CDR3 extends over 15 amino acids. CDR3 residues: CASSVPTGGVETQYF. In DNA form, the CDR3 reads TGCGCCAGCAGCGTACCGACAGGGGGCGTTGAGACCCAGTACTTC.

This chain uses TRBV6-5 with TRBJ2-1; a possible D gene is TRBD1 (6 bases). Between the trimmed V and J ends, which lost 0 bases and 8 bases, there was a span of 17 bases. CDR3 length: 16 residues. CDR1 and CDR2 (germline): MNHEY, SVGAGI. The CDR3, as DNA: TGTGCCAGCAGTTACTCGTCAGGGGATTCTTCCGATGAGCAGTTCTTC. It codes for CASSYSSGDSSDEQFF.

CDR3 DNA sequence: TGTGCCAGTAGTATTGGGGAAGGATTGAAACTGTTTTTT. This sequence encodes CASSIGEGLKLFF. V is TRBV19 and J is TRBJ1-4; D remains unclear. The CDR3 totals 13 residues. Germline CDR1 is LNHDA and CDR2 is SQIVND (reference sequence). Trimming took off 3 bases at V and 11 bases at J, with 13 bases between the two ends.

The CDR3 reads CASSSRGHRGNLYEQYF. DNA for the CDR3: TGCGCCAGCAGTTCCAGGGGCCACAGGGGGAACCTATACGAGCAGTACTTC. J is TRBJ2-7 and V is TRBV5-1, with TRBD1 identical over 8 bases. Per the germline V gene, CDR1 is SGHRS and CDR2 is YFSETQ. This CDR3 contains 17 residues. Trimming took 5 bases from V and 4 from J; bases not matched to a gene: 17. The variable domain in full, with the rest retrieved from reference TRBV5-1 and TRBJ2-7, is KAGVTQTPRYLIKTRGQQVTLSCSPISGHRSVSWYQQTPGQGLQFLFEYFSETQRNKGNFPGRFSGRQFSNSRSEMNVSTLELGDSALYLCASSSRGHRGNLYEQYFGPGTRLTVT.

As concerns this clone: The identical CDR3 is also encoded by other nucleotide sequences in the sample. The rearrangement joins TRBV7-8 to TRBJ2-7; TRBD1 aligns across 7 bases. The CDR3 is 14 amino acids. Germline V CDR1 and CDR2: SGHVS, FQNEAQ. V was clipped by 3 bases and J by 3 bases; unmatched bases: 5. CDR3 coding DNA: TGTGCCAGCAGCTTCCAAAGGGACAGCTACGAGCAGTACTTC. Residues: CASSFQRDSYEQYF.

Points on this clone: This sequence may be a read error, since a much larger clone differs from it by one base. This CDR3 is also generated by other DNA sequences in the sample. The chain recombines TRBV5-1 with TRBJ2-1; 9 nucleotides line up with TRBD2. Trimming removed 0 bases from V and 4 bases from J; junction bases left unmatched: 2. The CDR3 is made up of 15 amino acids. The germline CDR1 and CDR2 sequences are SGHRS and YFSETQ. CDR3 sequence (DNA): TGCGCCAGCAGCTTGGCTAGCGGGGTATACAATGAGCAGTTCTTC. Encoded protein: CASSLASGVYNEQFF.

The rearrangement uses TRBV6-1 and TRBJ2-7; no firm D call. The germline V gene encodes CDR1 MNHNS and CDR2 SASEGT. CDR3 length: 12 residues. V was shortened by 2 bases and J by 3 bases, with 5 bases between the two germline ends. This CDR3 is CASSERDYEQYF. The CDR3 DNA reads as TGTGCCAGCAGTGAAAGGGACTACGAGCAGTACTTC.

The genes are TRBV15 and TRBJ2-6; possible D gene TRBD2, 5 bases. Germline CDR1 and CDR2: LNHNV and YYDKDF (reference sequence). The CDR3 covers 16 residues. Trimming removed 0 bases at V and 3 bases at J, with 9 bases between. The CDR3 loop is CATSRDSGGGANVLTF. The CDR3 nucleotides are TGTGCCACCAGCAGAGATAGTGGAGGTGGGGCCAACGTCCTGACTTTC.

V usage is TRBV18 and J usage is TRBJ2-1; possibly TRBD1 for D (6 bases). Germline V gene data show CDR1 as KGHSH and CDR2 as LQKENI. This CDR3 is built from 15 residues. V was cut by 5 bases and J by 4 bases, with 15 bases left in between. The chain's CDR3 is CASSSRQEAYNEQFF. DNA for the CDR3: TGTGCCAGCTCATCTAGACAGGAAGCATACAATGAGCAGTTCTTC. The whole variable domain, remainder taken from reference TRBV18 and TRBJ2-1, is NAGVMQNPRHLVRRRGQEARLRCSPMKGHSHVYWYRQLPEEGLKFMVYLQKENIIDESGMPKERFSAEFPKEGPSILRIQQVVRGDSAAYFCASSSRQEAYNEQFFGPGTRLTVL.

The chain combines TRBV5-1 with TRBJ1-1; D gene ambiguous. CDR3 length: 13 residues. The V and J ends lost 5 bases and 1 base respectively, with 9 bases between them. The germline CDR1 and CDR2 sequences are SGHRS and YFSETQ. In nucleotides, the CDR3 is TGCGCCAGCAGTTCCTACGGGAACACTGAAGCTTTCTTT. It translates to CASSSYGNTEAFF. Full variable domain (remainder filled in from reference TRBV5-1 and TRBJ1-1): KAGVTQTPRYLIKTRGQQVTLSCSPISGHRSVSWYQQTPGQGLQFLFEYFSETQRNKGNFPGRFSGRQFSNSRSEMNVSTLELGDSALYLCASSSYGNTEAFFGQGTRLTVV.